Following are 18 T cell receptor beta chains from one sample sequenced in a study of T-cell memory formation after mild COVID-19. TCRdb re-called the 5' RACE reads through MiXCR, storing one row per CDR3 protein. The data contain some 180,000 distinct CDR3 sequences, roughly 18% of them singletons. The specimen was PBMCs or a T cell subset sorted from them (not recorded which). Receptors were obtained from a young man who had mild COVID-19 (a few samples of this study predate the infection). Cell type and time point are not known.

CDR3 sequence: CASSLGGQGTPTEAFF. CDR3 sequence (DNA): TGTGCCAGCAGTTTAGGGGGACAGGGGACGCCGACTGAAGCTTTCTTT. This chain connects TRBV12-3 or TRBV12-4 to TRBJ1-1; 10 positions agree with TRBD1. The length of the CDR3 is 16 residues. Trimming at V came to 1 base and at J to 5 bases, leaving 7 bases not matched to a gene.

This clonotype came up a few times. The chain employs TRBV20-1 and TRBJ2-7; TRBD1 or TRBD2 may be the D gene (7 bases each). V was clipped by 4 bases and J by 5 bases, with 15 bases between them. CDR1 is DFQATT and CDR2 is SNEGSKA in the germline V gene (reference sequence). The CDR3 is 13 amino acids. CDR3 sequence (DNA): TGCAGTGCTACCCAGGGGGGGGCGAACGAGCAGTACTTC. Its protein product is CSATQGGANEQYF.

This clonotype was seen repeatedly, ten times or more. The V call is TRBV7-2, the J call TRBJ1-5; D call uncertain. With 5 bases removed from V and 3 bases from J, the gap between germline ends came to 8 bases. The germline gives CDR1 SGHTA, CDR2 FQGNSA. CDR3 length equals 13 residues. Written as DNA, the CDR3 is TGTGCCAGCAGCAGGGAGGTCAATCAGCCCCAGCATTTT. Protein product: CASSREVNQPQHF.

This clonotype occurred a few times. This chain connects TRBV9 to TRBJ2-7; TRBD1 matches 8 bases. J lost 5 bases, V lost 0 bases, and 10 bases had no gene match. In germline, CDR1 is SGDLS, CDR2 YYNGEE. The CDR3 is 16 amino acids. The CDR3 coding sequence is TGTGCCAGCAGCGTAGGGGGGGACAGGACCCTCCACGAGCAGTACGTC. This codes for CASSVGGDRTLHEQYV.

This clonotype was seen a few times. The CDR3 region is CASSPQGYEQFF. In DNA form, the CDR3 reads TGTGCCAGCTCACCCCAGGGGTATGAGCAGTTCTTC. The chain joins TRBV18 to TRBJ2-1; the D gene is possibly TRBD1 (6 bases). This CDR3 spans 12 amino acids. Germline CDR1 KGHSH, CDR2 LQKENI. The germline V and J ends were trimmed by 3 bases and 8 bases, with 8 bases remaining between them.

This clonotype occurred a few times. The V call is TRBV6-2 or TRBV6-3, the J call TRBJ2-2; 7 bases align to TRBD2. The CDR3 covers 17 residues. Germline V gives CDR1 MNHEY, CDR2 SVGEGT. The V segment lost 0 bases and the J segment 4 bases; nucleotides outside the gene matches: 8. CDR3 protein: CASSYSQRGLPTGELFF. DNA for the CDR3: TGTGCCAGCAGTTACTCCCAGCGGGGTTTACCCACCGGGGAGCTGTTTTTT.

A few counts support this clonotype. The chain recombines TRBV5-1 with TRBJ2-6; perhaps TRBD1 as D (5 bases). Between the trimmed V and J ends, which lost 4 bases and 3 bases, there was a span of 11 bases. This CDR3 has 15 amino acids. Germline V CDR1 and CDR2: SGHRS, YFSETQ. DNA of the CDR3: TGCGCCAGCAGCAACACAGGTGATGGGGCCAACGTCCTGACTTTC. Translated, it gives CASSNTGDGANVLTF.

This clonotype was seen many times. The DNA for the CDR3 is TGTGCCAGCAGTTTCCCCCACGCGGGGGATACTGAAGCTTTCTTT. It codes for CASSFPHAGDTEAFF. The chain joins TRBV12-3 or TRBV12-4 to TRBJ1-1, with a possible D match to TRBD1 (5 bases). This CDR3 has 15 amino acids. V dropped 3 bases and J dropped 5 bases, with 16 bases sitting between them.

This clonotype showed up just a few times. The chain carries TRBV7-2 and TRBJ2-3; D possibly corresponds to TRBD1 (6 bases). CDR3 length equals 13 residues. Trimming pared 5 bases from V and 14 bases from J, leaving 20 bases between. CDR1 and CDR2 (germline): SGHTA, FQGNSA. The CDR3 here is CASSPYTGLLWYF. The DNA for the CDR3 is TGTGCCAGCAGCCCCTACACAGGGCTCCTGTGGTATTTT. The variable domain in full, with the rest retrieved from reference TRBV7-2 and TRBJ2-3, is GAGVSQSPSNKVTEKGKDVELRCDPISGHTALYWYRQSLGQGLEFLIYFQGNSAPDKSGLPSDRFSAERTGGSVSTLTIQRTQQEDSAVYLCASSPYTGLLWYFGPGTRLTVL.

This clonotype was recorded a few times. The J gene is TRBJ2-7, the V gene TRBV6-6, with D possibly TRBD2 on 5 matching bases. Germline V gene sequence: CDR1 MNHNY, CDR2 SVGAGI (reference sequence). The V end was cut by 10 bases, the J end by 5 bases, with 15 bases between. The CDR3 extends over 12 amino acids. The CDR3 sequence: CATGKGVDEQYV. The CDR3 coding sequence is TGTGCCACCGGGAAAGGAGTAGACGAGCAGTACGTC.

This clonotype was seen a few times. The V gene is TRBV6-6, the J gene TRBJ2-7, with 7 bases aligning to TRBD2. J lost 6 bases, V lost 4 bases, and 12 bases had no gene match. The length of the CDR3 is 15 residues. Germline CDR1 and CDR2: MNHNY and SVGAGI (reference sequence). CDR3: CASSSRAGRTSEQYV. The CDR3 DNA follows: TGTGCCAGCAGTTCACGAGCGGGGCGAACCTCCGAGCAGTACGTC.

This clonotype was seen only a few times. The J gene is TRBJ1-6, the V gene TRBV7-2; D not resolved. The CDR3 consists of 15 residues. The germline CDR1 and CDR2 sequences are SGHTA and FQGNSA. V was pared by 0 bases and J by 6 bases, with 9 bases between. For the CDR3, the DNA is TGTGCCAGCAGCTTAGCCTCGATGGGTAATTCACCCCTCCACTTT. It specifies CASSLASMGNSPLHF.

This chain uses TRBV5-1 with TRBJ2-3; D ambiguous. Germline CDR1 reads SGHRS; CDR2 reads YFSETQ. The CDR3 runs 13 residues. V gave up 4 bases and J gave up 3 bases, with 9 bases separating them. CDR3 residues: CASSNPRTDTQYF. The CDR3 DNA sequence: TGCGCCAGCAGCAACCCGAGGACAGATACGCAGTATTTT. The whole variable domain, remainder taken from reference TRBV5-1 and TRBJ2-3, is KAGVTQTPRYLIKTRGQQVTLSCSPISGHRSVSWYQQTPGQGLQFLFEYFSETQRNKGNFPGRFSGRQFSNSRSEMNVSTLELGDSALYLCASSNPRTDTQYFGPGTRLTVL.

This rearrangement joins TRBV6-6 to TRBJ1-1; D is uncertain. V dropped 2 bases and J dropped 5 bases, with 12 bases sitting between them. In germline, CDR1 is MNHNY, CDR2 SVGAGI (reference sequence). This CDR3 is built from 14 residues. The CDR3 bases are TGTGCCAGCAGTTACCCTCAGCGAGGGACTGAAGCTTTCTTT. Protein product: CASSYPQRGTEAFF.

This chain joins TRBV4-1 and TRBJ2-2; weak D call: TRBD2 (5 bases). Germline-derived CDR1 and CDR2 are MGHRA and YSYEKL. CDR3 size: 18 residues. The germline V and J ends were trimmed by 0 bases and 3 bases, with 17 bases remaining between them. CDR3 sequence (DNA): TGCGCCAGCAGCCAAGATTCGTCGGGGAATAAGGACACCGGGGAGCTGTTTTTT. Translating gives CASSQDSSGNKDTGELFF.

The chain combines TRBV2 with TRBJ1-1; 10 bases map to TRBD1. Trimming took 4 bases from V and 2 from J; bases not matched to a gene: 4. CDR3 size: 15 residues. Germline V lookup: CDR1 SNHLY, CDR2 FYNNEI. The CDR3 sequence: CASSVETGGNTEAFF. CDR3 bases: TGTGCCAGCAGTGTCGAGACAGGGGGCAACACTGAAGCTTTCTTT.

This chain uses TRBV6-2 or TRBV6-3 with TRBJ2-2; D gene unclear. The CDR3 runs 12 residues. CDR1 is MNHEY, CDR2 SVGEGT, per germline. Trimming removed 8 bases from V and 2 bases from J, with 6 bases in between. CDR3 nucleotides: TGTGCCAGCGCCACTAACACCGGGGAGCTGTTTTTT. Its protein is CASATNTGELFF.

In its sample, this clonotype was seen many times. The chain carries TRBV7-9 and TRBJ2-1; TRBD2 matches at 8 bases. V lost 6 bases and J lost 2; bases outside the gene matches: 6. This CDR3 has 15 amino acids. Germline CDR1 is SEHNR and CDR2 is FQNEAQ (reference sequence). The DNA for the CDR3 is TGTGCCAGCAGTTTCACTAGCGGAGCCTACAATGAGCAGTTCTTC. Translated: CASSFTSGAYNEQFF.